The 6 T cell receptor beta chains reported below all come from one sample, sequenced in a study of blood T cells in healthy people across ages. It was with a sample-barcoded 5' primer and a J-beta primer mix that a second PCR of roughly 7 to 12 cycles was run. TCRdb re-called the 5' RACE reads through MiXCR, storing one row per CDR3 protein. This table has fewer than 1,000,000 distinct CDR3 sequences, roughly 44% appearing once. Sequencing was performed on blood. The receptors here all came from a man aged 60 to 69 in good health.

Of note for this clonotype: The junction departs from germline at one end; a sequencing error may be responsible. The V gene is TRBV4-3, the J gene TRBJ1-1; a possible D gene is TRBD1 (5 bases). There are 13 residues in the CDR3. CDR1 and CDR2 (germline): LGHNA, YSLEER. CDR3 in DNA: TGCGCCAGCAGTGGGGGGACGAACACTGAAACTTTCTTT. Translated: CASSGGTNTETFF.

This clonotype was seen a handful of times. DNA for the CDR3: TGTGCCATCAGTGCGGGACTCCCCCAAGAGACCCAGTACTTC. This gives the protein CAISAGLPQETQYF. This sequence joins TRBV10-3 and TRBJ2-5; a possible D gene is TRBD2 (6 bases). Germline values: CDR1 ENHRY, CDR2 SYGVKD. This CDR3 spans 14 amino acids. V lost 4 bases and J lost 1, with 10 bases in between.

This clonotype was seen more than once but under ten times. J is TRBJ2-1 and V is TRBV4-3; 7 nucleotides align to TRBD2. This CDR3 is built from 16 residues. V dropped 9 bases and J dropped 8; count of bases not matched to a gene: 19. The germline gives CDR1 LGHNA, CDR2 YSLEER. CDR3 sequence reads: CASNRWGGSTPHEQFF. CDR3 bases: TGCGCCAGTAATAGATGGGGGGGGTCAACACCTCATGAGCAGTTCTTC.

The chain is built from TRBV5-8 and TRBJ1-2; D is unclear. Germline CDR1 SGHTS, CDR2 YDEGEE. This CDR3 comprises 12 residues. V shed 2 bases and J shed 7 bases, with 9 bases lying between them. This CDR3 reads CASSFGGVGYTF. In DNA, the CDR3 is TGTGCCAGCAGCTTTGGAGGAGTTGGCTACACCTTC.

In this sample, this clonotype turned up a few times. CDR3 amino acids: CASSYAPGTTSYEQYF. The CDR3 coding sequence is TGTGCCAGCAGTTACGCTCCCGGGACCACCTCCTACGAGCAGTACTTC. The gene calls are TRBV6-2 or TRBV6-3 and TRBJ2-7; D is possibly TRBD1 or TRBD2 (5 bases each). With 2 bases removed from V and 0 bases from J, the gap between germline ends came to 14 bases. In germline, CDR1 is MNHEY, CDR2 SVGEGT. This CDR3 region has 16 residues.

This clonotype was observed once. The chain carries TRBV5-1 and TRBJ2-3, with D perhaps matching TRBD1 or TRBD2 (5 bases each). The CDR3 consists of 15 residues. The ends were cut back, 1 base at V and 0 bases at J, with 9 bases in the middle. CDR1 is SGHRS and CDR2 is YFSETQ in the germline V gene. CDR3 nucleotides: TGCGCCAGCAGCTTGATTGAGGGGAGCACAGATACGCAGTATTTT. Its protein is CASSLIEGSTDTQYF.